The source of this TCR beta chain is a study of T cell changes during pregnancy in multiple sclerosis (dated 2019 in TCRdb). Notes on the research overall: The study examined how the T cell repertoire changed over the course of pregnancy in women with multiple sclerosis.

The germline V gene sets CDR1 to MNHEY and CDR2 to SVGAGI. Trimmed from V: 6 bases; trimmed from J: 7 bases; junction bases lacking a gene match: 5. The CDR3, cysteine through phenylalanine, is 14 amino acids long. The kept DNA is CDR3 alone, 42 bases in frame from the first base. With respect to this clone: Its target antigen remains unknown. Per-base quality was not reported, and no clone a single base away is much larger than it.

The protocol used for the library was the immunoSEQ multiplex PCR assay. Imported from immuneACCESS, the table was reduced by TCRdb to in-frame sequences with V and J called. These copies leave out some clones; in studies compared against another copy, an unresolved V gene accounts for under half, and the cause of the remainder is not known. The sample table holds about 60,000 clones, of which nearly 95% were seen once. The ten largest clones capture over 0.8% of the sample. The rearranged chain carries TRBV6-5 and TRBJ2-1; 11 middle bases align to TRBD2. The source is a female donor with multiple sclerosis, enrolled in a pregnancy study. The sample in question was peripheral blood, obtained in the first trimester of pregnancy. The nucleotide sequence is given as TGTGCCAGCAGGGTAGCGGGGGGGGAGAATGAGCAGTTCTTC. This codes for CASRVAGGENEQFF.